A single sample gave rise to the 22 T cell receptor beta chains below, sequenced in a study of CD8 T cells in ankylosing spondylitis. Study-level results: Characteristic of ankylosing spondylitis blood, it appeared, was a TCR beta motif comprising about eight highly homologous variants.

TCRdb recomputed calls from the 5' RACE reads with MiXCR, one row per CDR3 protein. The table lists more than 500,000 distinct CDR3 sequences, approximately 5% of them singletons. Their antigens are not known. The material sequenced was blood, either unsorted or a sorted T cell fraction (not recorded which). Source of these receptors: a male donor with ankylosing spondylitis.

This clonotype was detected ten times or more. The V gene is TRBV10-3, the J gene TRBJ2-6; maybe TRBD1 (5 bases). The CDR3 length is 15 residues. V lost 7 bases and J lost 5, with 15 bases in between. The germline V gene has CDR1 ENHRY and CDR2 SYGVKD. The CDR3 nucleotides are TGTGCCATCATGTCGACAGCGCCTCGGGCCAACGTCCTGACTTTC. Its protein is CAIMSTAPRANVLTF.

The genes are TRBV7-9 and TRBJ2-1, with D possibly matching TRBD2 (6 bases). Trimming cost V 1 base and J 7 bases, with 14 bases left between them. CDR1 and CDR2 from the germline V gene are SEHNR and FQNEAQ (reference sequence). The CDR3 totals 15 residues. DNA for the CDR3: TGTGCCAGCAGCTTAGGAAATCAGGGAGGAAATGAGCAGTTCTTC. It is translated as CASSLGNQGGNEQFF.

This clonotype was seen at least ten times. In DNA form, the CDR3 reads TGCGCCACCAAGGAGGGGGCCAACTCTGGGGCCAACGTCCTGACTTTC. Its protein is CATKEGANSGANVLTF. The chain carries TRBV5-1 and TRBJ2-6, with D perhaps TRBD1 (7 bases). The germline V and J ends were trimmed by 9 bases and 0 bases, with 16 bases remaining between them. CDR3 size: 16 residues. CDR1 is SGHRS, CDR2 YFSETQ, per germline.

This clonotype showed up many times. V usage is TRBV29-1 and J usage is TRBJ1-1; a weak D match, TRBD1 (5 bases). CDR1 and CDR2 (germline): SQVTM, ANQGSEA. The CDR3 length is 12 residues. Trimming shortened V by 7 bases and J by 10 bases, and 19 bases separated the two germline ends. The CDR3 DNA follows: TGCAGCGGAACCCGGGATACCAGGGTAGCTTTCTTT. Translating gives CSGTRDTRVAFF.

This clonotype was detected ten times or more. This chain connects TRBV13 to TRBJ1-1, with D uncertain. CDR3 size: 15 residues. Deletions cut 1 base from V and 4 bases from J, with 13 bases between. Germline V gives CDR1 PRHDT, CDR2 FYEKMQ (reference sequence). The CDR3 loop reads CASSLVGGESTEAFF. In DNA, the CDR3 is TGTGCCAGCAGCTTAGTGGGAGGCGAGAGCACTGAAGCTTTCTTT.

This clonotype has just a few counts. V is TRBV5-1 and J is TRBJ2-5, with 8 bases that match TRBD2. With V trimmed by 0 bases and J by 5 bases, 6 bases remained unmatched. Germline loops: CDR1 SGHRS, CDR2 YFSETQ. CDR3 length equals 15 residues. CDR3 protein: CASSLAGTRGETQYF. The DNA of the CDR3 is TGCGCCAGCAGCTTGGCCGGGACTAGGGGGGAGACCCAGTACTTC. The whole variable domain, remainder taken from reference TRBV5-1 and TRBJ2-5, is KAGVTQTPRYLIKTRGQQVTLSCSPISGHRSVSWYQQTPGQGLQFLFEYFSETQRNKGNFPGRFSGRQFSNSRSEMNVSTLELGDSALYLCASSLAGTRGETQYFGPGTRLLVL.

In its sample, this clonotype was seen many times. The chain couples TRBV7-9 to TRBJ1-1; D is ambiguous. V lost 5 bases and J lost 0, with 10 bases in between. Germline assignment: CDR1 SEHNR and CDR2 FQNEAQ (reference sequence). The CDR3 runs 14 residues. CDR3 amino acids: CASSKGVMNTEAFF. In DNA form, the CDR3 reads TGTGCCAGCAGCAAGGGAGTTATGAACACTGAAGCTTTCTTT.

This clonotype has ten or more counts. V gene TRBV2 combines with J gene TRBJ2-2; no clear D gene. The CDR3 runs to 13 residues. CDR1 and CDR2 (germline): SNHLY, FYNNEI. Trimming took 0 bases from V and 8 from J, leaving 7 bases between them. For the CDR3, the DNA is TGTGCCAGCAGTGAAGCTACCCTTGGGGAGCTGTTTTTT. This encodes CASSEATLGELFF. Combining the CDR3 with reference TRBV2 and TRBJ2-2 gives the whole variable domain EPEVTQTPSHQVTQMGQEVILRCVPISNHLYFYWYRQILGQKVEFLVSFYNNEISEKSEIFDDQFSVERPDGSNFTLKIRSTKLEDSAMYFCASSEATLGELFFGEGSRLTVL.

This clonotype has ten or more counts. This chain connects TRBV7-8 to TRBJ2-2, with a tentative D call TRBD2 (6 bases). This CDR3 contains 17 residues. V dropped 7 bases and J dropped 6 bases, with 24 bases sitting between them. Germline V gene sequence: CDR1 SGHVS, CDR2 FQNEAQ. The CDR3, as DNA: TGTGCCAGCACCTACGCCGTGGCGGGACCATTTTCCGGGGAGCTGTTTTTT. The encoded protein is CASTYAVAGPFSGELFF.

Details on this clonotype: One base away lies a much larger clone, so this may be a sequencing read error. V usage is TRBV10-3 and J usage is TRBJ1-4; unclear D gene. Per the germline V gene, CDR1 is ENHRY and CDR2 is SYGVKD. V was clipped by 6 bases and J by 8 bases, with 13 bases between them. This CDR3 has 13 residues. Written as DNA, the CDR3 is TGTGCCATCAGAGGCACGGCCAGCGAAAAACTGTTTTTT. This encodes CAIRGTASEKLFF.

This clonotype was detected many times. This chain uses TRBV5-5 with TRBJ2-7; TRBD1 might be the D (6 bases). From germline, CDR1 is SGHKS and CDR2 YYEKEE (reference sequence). The CDR3 length is 12 residues. Trimming took 3 bases from V and 4 from J, leaving 8 bases between them. The CDR3 bases are TGTGCCAGCAGCTGGACAGCATACGAGCAGTACTTC. It specifies CASSWTAYEQYF.

This clonotype was counted ten times or more. This chain links TRBV5-1 with TRBJ1-1; no clear D gene. Germline lookup yields CDR1 SGHRS and CDR2 YFSETQ. V was shortened by 0 bases and J by 5 bases, with 11 bases between the two germline ends. The CDR3 spans 14 residues. The CDR3 reads CASSLEPGITEAFF. DNA for the CDR3: TGCGCCAGCAGCTTGGAGCCGGGTATAACTGAAGCTTTCTTT.

As to this clonotype: This may be a read error: a much more frequent sequence differs by one nucleotide. The chain uses TRBV7-9 and TRBJ2-1; 11 nucleotides line up with TRBD2. The CDR3 sequence is 15 residues long. Germline V CDR1 and CDR2: SEHNR, FQNEAQ (reference sequence). For the CDR3, the DNA is TGTGCCAGCAGCATGATAGCGGGGGGGGACAATAAGCAGTTCTTC. It specifies CASSMIAGGDNKQFF.

This clonotype has a count of ten or more. V gene TRBV7-9 combines with J gene TRBJ2-1, with D possibly TRBD2 on 5 matching bases. The CDR3 covers 16 residues. The germline V gene has CDR1 SEHNR and CDR2 FQNEAQ (reference sequence). V lost 5 bases to trimming and J lost 5 bases, with 19 bases between them. The CDR3 coding sequence is TGTGCCAGCAGCGCCGCCGGGGTAGCGAATCACAATGAGCAGTTCTTC. Protein product: CASSAAGVANHNEQFF.

This clonotype has a count of ten or more. The gene calls are TRBV20-1 and TRBJ2-7, with a possible D match to TRBD2 (6 bases). The CDR3 runs 14 residues. Trimming pared 4 bases from V and 2 bases from J, leaving 15 bases between. Looked up from germline, CDR1 is DFQATT and CDR2 is SNEGSKA (reference sequence). CDR3 residues: CSAIPGTAAYEQYF. Here the CDR3 DNA reads TGCAGTGCTATCCCCGGGACTGCCGCCTACGAGCAGTACTTC.

This clonotype has at least ten counts. The CDR3 DNA follows: TGTGCCAGCAGTTTAAGGACAGGGGGCCCGGAGACCCAGTACTTC. It encodes CASSLRTGGPETQYF. The chain employs TRBV12-3 or TRBV12-4 and TRBJ2-5, with TRBD1 identical over 11 bases. This CDR3 is built from 15 residues. Trimming at V came to 2 bases and at J to 5 bases, leaving 4 bases not matched to a gene.

This chain joins TRBV11-2 and TRBJ2-7, with D possibly being TRBD1 or TRBD2 (5 bases each). The CDR3 contains 14 residues. Germline assignment: CDR1 SGHAT and CDR2 FQNNGV. V lost 6 bases and J lost 1, with 13 bases in between. CDR3 region: CASSIGTESYEQYF. DNA for the CDR3: TGTGCCAGCAGTATCGGGACCGAATCCTACGAGCAGTACTTC.

This clonotype was seen repeatedly, ten times or more. CDR3 residues: CASSLDLGTAYSGNTIYF. In DNA, the CDR3 is TGCGCCAGCAGCTTGGATCTCGGGACAGCTTACTCTGGAAACACCATATATTTT. The rearrangement links TRBV5-1 to TRBJ1-3, with 7 bases that match TRBD1. This CDR3 is built from 18 residues. Germline CDR1 and CDR2: SGHRS and YFSETQ. Trimming removed 0 bases from V and 0 bases from J; junction bases left unmatched: 9.

This clonotype was recorded at least ten times. The chain is built from TRBV4-1 and TRBJ2-5; TRBD1 is a possible D gene (6 bases). Deletions cut 1 base from V and 2 bases from J, with 11 bases between. CDR1 and CDR2 (germline): MGHRA, YSYEKL. This CDR3 spans 15 amino acids. The CDR3, as DNA: TGCGCCAGCAGCCAAGCCGGGACAACTCAAGAGACCCAGTACTTC. Protein product: CASSQAGTTQETQYF.

The rearrangement links TRBV29-1 to TRBJ2-1; 9 nucleotides align to TRBD1. The trim removed 7 bases at V and 7 bases at J, leaving 14 bases unmatched. The V gene's germline CDR1 is SQVTM and CDR2 ANQGSEA. This CDR3 is 15 amino acids long. CDR3 sequence: CSAMDRGLTPNEQFF. Written as DNA, the CDR3 is TGCAGCGCTATGGACAGGGGCCTTACTCCAAATGAGCAGTTCTTC.

This clonotype was counted many times. The gene calls are TRBV12-3 or TRBV12-4 and TRBJ1-5; a possible D gene is TRBD1 (5 bases). The ends were cut back, 3 bases at V and 0 bases at J, with 9 bases in the middle. This CDR3 has 15 amino acids. Here the CDR3 reads CASSFRDYSNQPQHF. The CDR3 bases are TGTGCCAGCAGTTTTCGGGACTATAGCAATCAGCCCCAGCATTTT.

This clonotype showed up many times. The rearrangement uses TRBV5-1 and TRBJ2-1, with TRBD2 identical over 13 bases. The CDR3 is 16 residues long. Per the germline V gene, CDR1 is SGHRS and CDR2 is YFSETQ. Trimming removed 4 bases from V and 2 bases from J; junction bases left unmatched: 3. CDR3 protein: CASSHGLAGAYNEQFF. The CDR3 region has the DNA TGCGCCAGCAGCCACGGACTAGCGGGGGCCTACAATGAGCAGTTCTTC. Full variable domain (missing parts from reference TRBV5-1 and TRBJ2-1): KAGVTQTPRYLIKTRGQQVTLSCSPISGHRSVSWYQQTPGQGLQFLFEYFSETQRNKGNFPGRFSGRQFSNSRSEMNVSTLELGDSALYLCASSHGLAGAYNEQFFGPGTRLTVL.